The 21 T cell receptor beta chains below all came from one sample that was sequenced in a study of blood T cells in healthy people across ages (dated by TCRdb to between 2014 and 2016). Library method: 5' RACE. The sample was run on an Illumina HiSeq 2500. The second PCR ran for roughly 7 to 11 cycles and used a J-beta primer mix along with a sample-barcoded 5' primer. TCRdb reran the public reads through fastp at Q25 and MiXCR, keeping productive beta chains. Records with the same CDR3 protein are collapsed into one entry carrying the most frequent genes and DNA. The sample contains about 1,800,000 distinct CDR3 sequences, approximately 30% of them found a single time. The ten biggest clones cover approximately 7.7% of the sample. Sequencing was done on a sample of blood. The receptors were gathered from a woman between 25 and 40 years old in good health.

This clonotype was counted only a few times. DNA for the CDR3: TGTGCCAGCAGCTTAAATACAGGAAGGACAGATACGCAGTATTTT. This translates into CASSLNTGRTDTQYF. V usage is TRBV7-2 and J usage is TRBJ2-3; a possible D gene is TRBD1 (5 bases). This CDR3 contains 15 residues. V was clipped by 2 bases and J by 3 bases, with 12 bases between them. Germline V gene data show CDR1 as SGHTA and CDR2 as FQGNSA.

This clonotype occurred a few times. The chain's CDR3 is CSAGTYDKETQYF. DNA of the CDR3: TGCAGTGCTGGGACATACGATAAAGAGACCCAGTACTTC. V and J are TRBV20-1 and TRBJ2-5; TRBD1 might be the D (6 bases). The CDR3 covers 13 residues. V lost 5 bases, J lost 3 bases, and 13 bases lay in between. The germline V gene encodes CDR1 DFQATT and CDR2 SNEGSKA (reference sequence).

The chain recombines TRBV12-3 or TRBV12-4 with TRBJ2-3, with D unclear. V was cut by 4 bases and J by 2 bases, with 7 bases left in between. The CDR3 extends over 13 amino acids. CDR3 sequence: CASSCLPTDTQYF. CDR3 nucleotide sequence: TGTGCCAGCAGTTGCCTGCCCACAGATACGCAGTATTTT.

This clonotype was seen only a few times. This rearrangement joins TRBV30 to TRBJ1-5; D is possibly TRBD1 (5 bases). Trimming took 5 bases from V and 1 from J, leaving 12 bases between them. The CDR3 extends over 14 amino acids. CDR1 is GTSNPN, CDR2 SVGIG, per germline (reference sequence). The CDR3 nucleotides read TGTGCCTGGTCGGAGGGGTTGAGCAATCAGCCCCAGCATTTT. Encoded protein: CAWSEGLSNQPQHF.

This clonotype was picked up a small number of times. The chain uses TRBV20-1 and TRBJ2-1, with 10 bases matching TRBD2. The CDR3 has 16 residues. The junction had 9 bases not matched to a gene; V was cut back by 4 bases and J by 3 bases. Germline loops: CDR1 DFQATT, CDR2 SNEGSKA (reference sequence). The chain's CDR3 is CSATNLAGDIYNEQFF. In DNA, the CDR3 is TGCAGTGCTACAAATCTAGCGGGAGATATCTACAATGAGCAGTTCTTC.

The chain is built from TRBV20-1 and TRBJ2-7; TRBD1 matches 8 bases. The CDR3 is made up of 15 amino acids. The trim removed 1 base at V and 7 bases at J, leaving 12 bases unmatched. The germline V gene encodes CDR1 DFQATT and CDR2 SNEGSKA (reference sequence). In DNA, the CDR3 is TGCAGTGCTAGAGTGATCGGACAGGGAAGGGTAGAGCAGTACTTC. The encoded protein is CSARVIGQGRVEQYF.

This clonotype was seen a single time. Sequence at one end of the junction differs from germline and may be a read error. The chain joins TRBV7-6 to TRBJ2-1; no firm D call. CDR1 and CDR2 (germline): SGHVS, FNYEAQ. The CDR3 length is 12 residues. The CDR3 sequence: CASSLSPNGQFF. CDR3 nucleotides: TGTGCCAGCAGCTTAAGCCCTAATGGGCAGTTCTTC. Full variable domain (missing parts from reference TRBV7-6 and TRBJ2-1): GAGVSQSPRYKVTKRGQDVALRCDPISGHVSLYWYRQALGQGPEFLTYFNYEAQQDKSGLPNDRFSAERPEGSISTLTIQRTEQRDSAMYRCASSLSPNGQFFGPGTRLTVL.

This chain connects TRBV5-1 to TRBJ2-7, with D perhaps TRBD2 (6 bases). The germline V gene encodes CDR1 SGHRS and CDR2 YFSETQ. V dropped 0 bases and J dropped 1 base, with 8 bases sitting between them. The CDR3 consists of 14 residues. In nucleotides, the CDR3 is TGCGCCAGCAGCTTGGGGGACTTATCCTACGAGCAGTACTTC. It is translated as CASSLGDLSYEQYF.

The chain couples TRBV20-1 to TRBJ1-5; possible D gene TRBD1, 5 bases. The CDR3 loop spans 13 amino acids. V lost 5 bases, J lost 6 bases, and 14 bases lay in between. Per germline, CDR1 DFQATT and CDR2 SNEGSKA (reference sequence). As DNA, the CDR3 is TGCAGTGCTGGAAGGGGAGGCGGTCAGCCCCAGCATTTT. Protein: CSAGRGGGQPQHF.

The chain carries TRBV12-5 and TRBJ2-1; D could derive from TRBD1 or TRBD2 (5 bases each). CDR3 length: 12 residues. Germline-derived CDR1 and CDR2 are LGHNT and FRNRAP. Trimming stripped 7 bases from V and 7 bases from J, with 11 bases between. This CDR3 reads CASALWGNEQFF. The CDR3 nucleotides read TGTGCTAGTGCCTTATGGGGGAATGAGCAGTTCTTC.

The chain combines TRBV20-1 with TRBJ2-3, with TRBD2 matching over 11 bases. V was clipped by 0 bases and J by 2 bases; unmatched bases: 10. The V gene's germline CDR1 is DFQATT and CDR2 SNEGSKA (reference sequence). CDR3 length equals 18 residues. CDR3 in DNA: TGCAGTGCTAGAGATCCCCGAACGACTAGCGGGGACACAGATACGCAGTATTTT. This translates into CSARDPRTTSGDTDTQYF.

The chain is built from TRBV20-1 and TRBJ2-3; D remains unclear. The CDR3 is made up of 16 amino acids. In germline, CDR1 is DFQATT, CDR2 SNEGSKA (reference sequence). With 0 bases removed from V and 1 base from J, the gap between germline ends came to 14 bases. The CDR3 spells CSARDWPSGGTDTQYF. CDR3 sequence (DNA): TGCAGTGCTAGAGATTGGCCCAGTGGGGGCACAGATACGCAGTATTTT.

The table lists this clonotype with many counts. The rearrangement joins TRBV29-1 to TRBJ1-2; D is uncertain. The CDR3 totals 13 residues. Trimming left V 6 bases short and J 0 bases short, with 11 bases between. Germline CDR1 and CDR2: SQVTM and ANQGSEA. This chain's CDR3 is CSVRGFSNYGYTF. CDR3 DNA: TGCAGCGTCCGGGGATTCTCTAACTATGGCTACACCTTC.

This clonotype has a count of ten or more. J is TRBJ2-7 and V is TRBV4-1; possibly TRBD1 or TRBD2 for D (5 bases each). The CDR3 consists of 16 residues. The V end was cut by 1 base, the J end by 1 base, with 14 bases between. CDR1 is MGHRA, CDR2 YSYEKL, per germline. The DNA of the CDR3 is TGCGCCAGCAGCCAAGGGTGGGGGACGGAATCCTACGAGCAGTACTTC. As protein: CASSQGWGTESYEQYF.

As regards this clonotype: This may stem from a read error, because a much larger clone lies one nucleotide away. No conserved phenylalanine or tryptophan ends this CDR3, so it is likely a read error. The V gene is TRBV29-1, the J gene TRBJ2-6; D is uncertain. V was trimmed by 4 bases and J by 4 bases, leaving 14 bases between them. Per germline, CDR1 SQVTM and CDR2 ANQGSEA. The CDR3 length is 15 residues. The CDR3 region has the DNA TGCAGCGTTGTAACCAGCCGAAGCGGGGCCAACGTCCTGACTTTG. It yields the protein CSVVTSRSGANVLTL.

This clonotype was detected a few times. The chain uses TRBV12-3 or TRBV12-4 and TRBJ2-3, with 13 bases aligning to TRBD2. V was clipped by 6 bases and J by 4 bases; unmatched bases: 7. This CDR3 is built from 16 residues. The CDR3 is CASSPGLAGVSDTQYF. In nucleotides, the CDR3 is TGTGCCAGCAGCCCCGGACTAGCGGGGGTGTCAGATACGCAGTATTTT.

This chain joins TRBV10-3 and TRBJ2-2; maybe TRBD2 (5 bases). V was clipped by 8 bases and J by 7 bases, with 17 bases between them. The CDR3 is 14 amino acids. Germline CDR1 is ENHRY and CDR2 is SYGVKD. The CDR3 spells CAIASLLELGELFF. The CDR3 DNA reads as TGTGCCATCGCTAGCTTACTTGAACTCGGGGAGCTGTTTTTT.

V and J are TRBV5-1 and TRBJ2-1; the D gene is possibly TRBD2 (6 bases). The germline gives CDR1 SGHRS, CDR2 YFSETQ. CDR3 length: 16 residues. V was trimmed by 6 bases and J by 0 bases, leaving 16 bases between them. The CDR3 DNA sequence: TGCGCCAGCAACCCGGCGGGGAGAATCTCCTACAATGAGCAGTTCTTC. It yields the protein CASNPAGRISYNEQFF.

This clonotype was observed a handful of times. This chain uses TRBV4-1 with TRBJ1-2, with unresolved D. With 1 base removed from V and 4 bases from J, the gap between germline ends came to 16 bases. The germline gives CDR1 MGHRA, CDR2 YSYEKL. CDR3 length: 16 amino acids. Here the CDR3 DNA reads TGCGCCAGCAGCCAAGGTCGGAAGGTAGATCGCTATGGCTACACCTTC. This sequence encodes CASSQGRKVDRYGYTF.

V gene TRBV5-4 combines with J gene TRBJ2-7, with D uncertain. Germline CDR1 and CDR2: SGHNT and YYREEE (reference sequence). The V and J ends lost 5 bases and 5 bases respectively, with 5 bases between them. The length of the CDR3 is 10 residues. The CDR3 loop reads CASRLNEQYF. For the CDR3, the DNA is TGTGCCAGCAGGCTGAACGAGCAGTACTTC.

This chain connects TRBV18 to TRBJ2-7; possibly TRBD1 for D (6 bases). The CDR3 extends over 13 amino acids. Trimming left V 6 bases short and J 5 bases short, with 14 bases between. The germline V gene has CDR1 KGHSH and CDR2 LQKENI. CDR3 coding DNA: TGTGCCAGCTCGTACAGGGAAACGGACGAGCAGTACTTC. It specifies CASSYRETDEQYF. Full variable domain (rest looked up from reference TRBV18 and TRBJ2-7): NAGVMQNPRHLVRRRGQEARLRCSPMKGHSHVYWYRQLPEEGLKFMVYLQKENIIDESGMPKERFSAEFPKEGPSILRIQQVVRGDSAAYFCASSYRETDEQYFGPGTRLTVT.